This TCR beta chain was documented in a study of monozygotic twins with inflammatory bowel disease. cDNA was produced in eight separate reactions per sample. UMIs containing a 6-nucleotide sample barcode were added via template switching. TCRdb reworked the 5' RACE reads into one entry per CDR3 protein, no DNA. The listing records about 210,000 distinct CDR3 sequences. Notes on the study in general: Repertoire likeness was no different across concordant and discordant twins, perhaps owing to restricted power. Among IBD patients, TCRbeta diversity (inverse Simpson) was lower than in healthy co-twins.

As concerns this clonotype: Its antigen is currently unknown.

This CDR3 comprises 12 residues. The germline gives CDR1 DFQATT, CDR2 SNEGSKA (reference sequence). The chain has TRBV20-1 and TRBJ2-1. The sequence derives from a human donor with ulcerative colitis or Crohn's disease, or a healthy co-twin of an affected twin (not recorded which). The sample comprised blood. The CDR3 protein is CSSKRGRGEQFF.